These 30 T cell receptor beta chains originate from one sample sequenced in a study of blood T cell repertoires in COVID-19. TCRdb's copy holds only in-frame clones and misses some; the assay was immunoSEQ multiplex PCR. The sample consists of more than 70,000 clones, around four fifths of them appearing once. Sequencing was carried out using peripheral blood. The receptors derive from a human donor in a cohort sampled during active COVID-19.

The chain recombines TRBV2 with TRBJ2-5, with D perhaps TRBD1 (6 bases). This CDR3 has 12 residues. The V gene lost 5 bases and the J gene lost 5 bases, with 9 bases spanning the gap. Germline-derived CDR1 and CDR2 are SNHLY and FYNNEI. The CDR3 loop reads CASSPGEETQYF. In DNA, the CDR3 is TGTGCCAGCAGTCCAGGGGAGGAGACCCAGTACTTC.

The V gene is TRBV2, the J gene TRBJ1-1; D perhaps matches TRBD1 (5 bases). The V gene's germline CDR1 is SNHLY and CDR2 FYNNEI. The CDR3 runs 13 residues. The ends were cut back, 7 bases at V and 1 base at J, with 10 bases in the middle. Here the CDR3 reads CASIRAENTEAFF. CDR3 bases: TGTGCCAGCATCAGGGCGGAGAACACTGAAGCTTTCTTT.

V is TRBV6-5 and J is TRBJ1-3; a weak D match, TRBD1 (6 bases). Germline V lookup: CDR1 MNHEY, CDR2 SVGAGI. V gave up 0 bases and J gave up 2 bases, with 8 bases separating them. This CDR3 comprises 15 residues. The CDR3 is CASSYSRGTGNTIYF. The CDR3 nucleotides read TGTGCCAGCAGTTACTCCAGGGGAACTGGAAACACCATATATTTT.

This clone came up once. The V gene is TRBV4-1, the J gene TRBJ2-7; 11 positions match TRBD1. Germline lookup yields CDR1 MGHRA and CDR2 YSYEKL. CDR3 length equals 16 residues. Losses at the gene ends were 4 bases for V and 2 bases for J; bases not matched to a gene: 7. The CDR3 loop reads CASSRTGGAWTYEQYF. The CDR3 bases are TGCGCCAGCAGCCGGACAGGGGGCGCGTGGACCTACGAGCAGTACTTC.

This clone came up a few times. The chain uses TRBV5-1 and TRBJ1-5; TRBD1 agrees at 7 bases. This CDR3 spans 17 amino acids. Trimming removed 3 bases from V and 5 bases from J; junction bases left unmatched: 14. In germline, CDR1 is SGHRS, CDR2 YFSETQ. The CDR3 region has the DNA TGCGCCAGCAGCTGGGACAGCCTCCCCGAGGGGTATCAGCCCCAGCATTTT. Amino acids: CASSWDSLPEGYQPQHF.

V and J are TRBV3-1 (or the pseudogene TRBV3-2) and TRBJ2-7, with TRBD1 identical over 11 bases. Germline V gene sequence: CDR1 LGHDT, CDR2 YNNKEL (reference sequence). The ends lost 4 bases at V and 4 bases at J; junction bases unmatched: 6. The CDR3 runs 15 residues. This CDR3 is CASSPPGQGEYEQYF. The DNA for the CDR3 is TGTGCCAGCAGCCCACCGGGACAGGGGGAATACGAGCAGTACTTC.

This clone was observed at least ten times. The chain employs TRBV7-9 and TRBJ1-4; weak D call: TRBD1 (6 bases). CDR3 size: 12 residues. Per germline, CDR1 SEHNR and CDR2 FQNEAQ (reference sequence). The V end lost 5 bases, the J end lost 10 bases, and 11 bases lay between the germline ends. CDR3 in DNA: TGTGCCAGCAGCCCGGGGGGCGGAAAACTGTTTTTT. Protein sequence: CASSPGGGKLFF.

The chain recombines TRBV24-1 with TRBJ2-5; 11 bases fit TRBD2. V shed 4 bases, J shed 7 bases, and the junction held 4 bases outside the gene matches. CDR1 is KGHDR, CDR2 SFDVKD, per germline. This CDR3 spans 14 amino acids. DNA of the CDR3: TGTGCCACCAGTGAAAGGACTAGCGGGTTGACCCAGTACTTC. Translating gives CATSERTSGLTQYF.

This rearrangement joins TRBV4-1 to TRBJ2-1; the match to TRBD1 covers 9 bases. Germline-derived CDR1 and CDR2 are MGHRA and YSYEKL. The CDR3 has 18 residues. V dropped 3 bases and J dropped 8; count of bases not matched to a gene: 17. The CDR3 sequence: CASSHPKAGTGILDEQFF. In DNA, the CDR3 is TGCGCCAGCAGCCACCCCAAGGCCGGGACAGGGATATTGGATGAGCAGTTCTTC.

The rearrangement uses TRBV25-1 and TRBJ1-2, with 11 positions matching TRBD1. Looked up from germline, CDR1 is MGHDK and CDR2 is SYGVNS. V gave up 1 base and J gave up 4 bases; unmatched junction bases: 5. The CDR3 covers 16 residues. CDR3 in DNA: TGTGCCAGCAGTGAATCGAGGACAGGGGGCGTCTATGGCTACACCTTC. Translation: CASSESRTGGVYGYTF.

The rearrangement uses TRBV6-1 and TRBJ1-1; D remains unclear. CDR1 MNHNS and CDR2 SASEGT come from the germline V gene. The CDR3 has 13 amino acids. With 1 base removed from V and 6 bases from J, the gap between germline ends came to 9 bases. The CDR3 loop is CASSEGSPPEAFF. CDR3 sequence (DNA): TGTGCCAGCAGTGAAGGCAGTCCCCCTGAAGCTTTCTTT.

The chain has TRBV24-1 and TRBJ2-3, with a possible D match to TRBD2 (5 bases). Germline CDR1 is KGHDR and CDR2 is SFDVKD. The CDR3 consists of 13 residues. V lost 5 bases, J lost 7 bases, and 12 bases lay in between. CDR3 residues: CATSVVGEHTQYF. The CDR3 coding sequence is TGTGCCACCAGTGTGGTTGGGGAGCATACGCAGTATTTT.

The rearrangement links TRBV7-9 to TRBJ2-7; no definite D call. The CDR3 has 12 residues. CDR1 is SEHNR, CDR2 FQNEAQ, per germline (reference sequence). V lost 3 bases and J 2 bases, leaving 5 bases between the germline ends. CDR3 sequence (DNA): TGTGCCAGCAGCTTCTCGGCCTACGAGCAGTACTTC. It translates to CASSFSAYEQYF.

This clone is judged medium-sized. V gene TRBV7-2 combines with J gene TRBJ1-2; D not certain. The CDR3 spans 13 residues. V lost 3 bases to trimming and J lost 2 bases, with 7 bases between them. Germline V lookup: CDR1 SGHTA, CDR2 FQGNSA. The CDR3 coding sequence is TGTGCCAGCAGCTTCGAGGAAAACTATGGCTACACCTTC. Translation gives CASSFEENYGYTF.

The CDR3 reads CAISAGQAINQPQHF. CDR3 in DNA: TGTGCCATCAGTGCCGGACAGGCGATCAATCAGCCCCAGCATTTT. V gene TRBV10-3 combines with J gene TRBJ1-5, with 7 bases lining up with TRBD1. Germline V gene sequence: CDR1 ENHRY, CDR2 SYGVKD. The CDR3 loop spans 15 amino acids. V lost 4 bases and J lost 3; bases outside the gene matches: 6.

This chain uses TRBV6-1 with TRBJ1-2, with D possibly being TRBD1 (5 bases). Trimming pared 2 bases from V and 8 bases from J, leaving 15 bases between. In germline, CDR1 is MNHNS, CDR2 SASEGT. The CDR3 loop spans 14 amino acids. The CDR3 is CASSEKGLGGGYTF. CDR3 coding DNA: TGTGCCAGCAGTGAAAAAGGTCTCGGGGGAGGCTACACCTTC.

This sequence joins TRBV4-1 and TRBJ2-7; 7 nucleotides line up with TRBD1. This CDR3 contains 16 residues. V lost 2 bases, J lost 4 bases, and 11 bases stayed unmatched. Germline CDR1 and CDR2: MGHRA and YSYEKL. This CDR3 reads CASSQLGDSLMYEQYF. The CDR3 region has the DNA TGCGCCAGCAGCCAACTAGGGGACAGTCTTATGTACGAGCAGTACTTC.

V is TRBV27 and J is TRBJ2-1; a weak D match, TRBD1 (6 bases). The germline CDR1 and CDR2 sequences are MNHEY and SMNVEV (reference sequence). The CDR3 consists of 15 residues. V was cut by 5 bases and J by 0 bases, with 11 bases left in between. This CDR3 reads CASSPLDSSYNEQFF. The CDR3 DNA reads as TGTGCCAGCAGTCCTCTGGACAGCTCCTACAATGAGCAGTTCTTC.

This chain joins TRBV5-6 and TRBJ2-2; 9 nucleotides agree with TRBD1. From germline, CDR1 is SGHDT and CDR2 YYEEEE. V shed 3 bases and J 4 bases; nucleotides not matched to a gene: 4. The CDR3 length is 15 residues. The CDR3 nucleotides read TGTGCCAGCAGCTGGACAGGGGAGGGCACCGGGGAGCTGTTTTTT. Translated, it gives CASSWTGEGTGELFF.

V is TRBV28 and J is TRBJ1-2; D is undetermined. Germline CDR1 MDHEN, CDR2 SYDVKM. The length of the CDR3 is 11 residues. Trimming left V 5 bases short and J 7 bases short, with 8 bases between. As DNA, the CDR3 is TGTGCCAGCAGTCAAGAGCTTGGCTACACCTTC. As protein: CASSQELGYTF.

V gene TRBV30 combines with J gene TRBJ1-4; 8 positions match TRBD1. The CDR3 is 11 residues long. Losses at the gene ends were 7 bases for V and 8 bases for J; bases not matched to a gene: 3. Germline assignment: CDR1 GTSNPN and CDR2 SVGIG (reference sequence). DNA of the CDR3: TGTGCCTACCACAGGGGGGAAAAACTGTTTTTT. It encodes CAYHRGEKLFF.

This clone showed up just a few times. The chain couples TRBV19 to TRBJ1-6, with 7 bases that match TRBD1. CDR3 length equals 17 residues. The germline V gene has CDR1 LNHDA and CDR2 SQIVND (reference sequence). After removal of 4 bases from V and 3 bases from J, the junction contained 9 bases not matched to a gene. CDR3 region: CASSRNGQADYNSPLHF. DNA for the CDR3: TGTGCCAGTAGTAGAAACGGACAGGCCGACTATAATTCACCCCTCCACTTT.

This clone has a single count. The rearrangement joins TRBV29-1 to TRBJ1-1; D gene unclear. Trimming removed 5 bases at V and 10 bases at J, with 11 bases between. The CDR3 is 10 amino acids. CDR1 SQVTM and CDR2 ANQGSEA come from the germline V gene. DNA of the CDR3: TGCAGCGTTTATACTACCGGAGCTTTCTTT. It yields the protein CSVYTTGAFF.

DNA for the CDR3: TGCGCCAGCAGCCACCGGGACAGTTACACTGAAGCTTTCTTT. It translates to CASSHRDSYTEAFF. The genes are TRBV4-1 and TRBJ1-1; the match to TRBD1 covers 7 bases. The CDR3 has 14 residues. J gave up 3 bases and V 3 bases, and 4 bases lay outside the gene matches. CDR1 and CDR2 from the germline V gene are MGHRA and YSYEKL.

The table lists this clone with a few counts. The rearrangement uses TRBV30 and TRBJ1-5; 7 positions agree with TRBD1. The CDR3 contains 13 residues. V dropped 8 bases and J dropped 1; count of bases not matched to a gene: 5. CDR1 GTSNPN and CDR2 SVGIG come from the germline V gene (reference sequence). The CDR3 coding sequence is TGTGCCGTTACAGGGGAGAGCAATCAGCCCCAGCATTTT. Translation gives CAVTGESNQPQHF.

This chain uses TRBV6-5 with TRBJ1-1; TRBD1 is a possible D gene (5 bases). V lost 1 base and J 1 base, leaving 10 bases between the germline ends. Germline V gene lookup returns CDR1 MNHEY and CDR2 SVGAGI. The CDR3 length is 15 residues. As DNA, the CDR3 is TGTGCCAGCAGTTACTTAGGACACAAGAACACTGAAGCTTTCTTT. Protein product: CASSYLGHKNTEAFF.

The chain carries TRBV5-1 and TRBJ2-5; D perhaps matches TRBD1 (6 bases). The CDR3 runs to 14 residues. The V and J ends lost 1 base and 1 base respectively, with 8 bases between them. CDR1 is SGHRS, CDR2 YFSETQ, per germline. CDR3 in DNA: TGCGCCAGCAGCTTGACAGGGCCCCAAGAGACCCAGTACTTC. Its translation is CASSLTGPQETQYF.

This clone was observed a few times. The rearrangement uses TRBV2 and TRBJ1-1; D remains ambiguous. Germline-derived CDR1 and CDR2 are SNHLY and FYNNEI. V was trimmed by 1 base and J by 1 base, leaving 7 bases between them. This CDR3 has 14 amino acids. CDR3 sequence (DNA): TGTGCCAGCAGTGAAGGAAGGAGGAACACTGAAGCTTTCTTT. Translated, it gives CASSEGRRNTEAFF.

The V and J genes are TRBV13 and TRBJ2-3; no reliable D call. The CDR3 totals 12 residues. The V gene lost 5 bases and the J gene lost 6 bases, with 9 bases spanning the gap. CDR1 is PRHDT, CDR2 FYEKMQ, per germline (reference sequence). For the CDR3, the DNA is TGTGCCAGCAGCCCCGCCGGGGATACGCAGTATTTT. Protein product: CASSPAGDTQYF.

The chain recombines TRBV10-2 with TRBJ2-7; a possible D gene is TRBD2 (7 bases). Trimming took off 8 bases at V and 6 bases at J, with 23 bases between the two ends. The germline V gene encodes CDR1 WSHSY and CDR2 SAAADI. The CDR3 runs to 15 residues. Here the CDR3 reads CASRPLGGPLIEQYF. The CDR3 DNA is TGCGCCAGCCGACCTTTGGGGGGGCCCCTAATCGAGCAGTACTTC.